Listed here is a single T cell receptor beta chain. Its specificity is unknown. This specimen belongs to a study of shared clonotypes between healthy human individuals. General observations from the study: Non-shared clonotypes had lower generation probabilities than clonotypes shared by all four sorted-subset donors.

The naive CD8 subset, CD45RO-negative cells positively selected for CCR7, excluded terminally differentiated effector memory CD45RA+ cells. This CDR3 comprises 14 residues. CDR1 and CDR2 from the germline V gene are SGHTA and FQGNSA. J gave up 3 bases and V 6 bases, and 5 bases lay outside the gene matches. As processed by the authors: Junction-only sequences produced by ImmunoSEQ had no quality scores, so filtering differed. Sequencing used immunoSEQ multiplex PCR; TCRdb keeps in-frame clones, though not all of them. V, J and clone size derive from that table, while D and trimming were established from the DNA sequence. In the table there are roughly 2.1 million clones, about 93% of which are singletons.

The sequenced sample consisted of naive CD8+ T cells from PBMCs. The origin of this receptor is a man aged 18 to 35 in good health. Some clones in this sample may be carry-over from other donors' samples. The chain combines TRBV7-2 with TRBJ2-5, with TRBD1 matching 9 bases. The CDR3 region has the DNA TGTGCCAGCAGGGATAGGACAGGGGAAGAGACCCAGTACTTC. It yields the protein CASRDRTGEETQYF.